Below, one TCR beta chain is given with its context. Its antigen is still unknown. Here immunoSEQ multiplex PCR was the method, and the copy in TCRdb shows in-frame clones only, minus some. The table shows around 54,000 clones, with over 70% occurring only once. Germline V gene sequence: CDR1 SGHDT, CDR2 YYEEEE. The CDR3 is 16 residues long. Trimming removed 4 bases from V and 7 bases from J; junction bases left unmatched: 12. Regarding time point: week 23, last vaccination. All doses held 300 ug of mutant IDH1 20-mer peptide, with topical imiquimod. This sample stems from a study of a mutant IDH1 vaccine in newly diagnosed glioma. Whole-study context: Eight vaccine injections were given to patients in weeks 1, 3, 5, 7, 11, 15, 19 and 23. The study started vaccination 4-6 weeks after radiotherapy alone, or with temozolomide cycles.

General study points: There were vaccine-induced immune responses in under 95% of the patients.

The specimen comprised PBMCs, sampled from a glioma patient whose treatment included an IDH1 peptide vaccine. The receptor comes from a man aged 35-49 years with glioma. The gene calls are TRBV5-6 and TRBJ1-4; 8 bases agree with TRBD1. CDR3 sequence reads: CASSPAHRGWSEKLFF. Written as DNA, the CDR3 is TGTGCCAGCAGCCCGGCCCACAGGGGGTGGAGTGAAAAACTGTTTTTT.